Each of the 21 T cell receptor beta chains below was sequenced from the same sample in a study of T cells in localized non-small cell lung cancer. Assay: immunoSEQ multiplex PCR; the TCRdb copy retains only in-frame clones and omits some. In the table there are some 52,000 clones, 86% of which are singletons. Sequences were derived from peripheral blood, sampled before any cancer treatment. All receptors derive from a male donor aged 60 or over with stage III squamous cell lung carcinoma.

The chain carries TRBV6-5 and TRBJ2-2, with unresolved D. This CDR3 contains 14 residues. The V gene's germline CDR1 is MNHEY and CDR2 SVGAGI. Trimming took 6 bases from V and 0 from J, leaving 8 bases between them. The CDR3, as DNA: TGTGCCAGCAGGCAAGTTGCGAACACCGGGGAGCTGTTTTTT. This gives the protein CASRQVANTGELFF.

V is TRBV7-9 and J is TRBJ1-2, with TRBD1 as a possible D gene (6 bases). Trimming pared 7 bases from V and 7 bases from J, leaving 22 bases between. CDR1 is SEHNR, CDR2 FQNEAQ, per germline (reference sequence). This CDR3 has 15 residues. The CDR3 region is CASNFQGGGTRGYTF. DNA of the CDR3: TGTGCCAGCAACTTCCAAGGAGGGGGAACGCGTGGCTACACCTTC.

The chain has TRBV5-6 and TRBJ2-1; 12 bases agree with TRBD2. Germline values: CDR1 SGHDT, CDR2 YYEEEE. After removal of 0 bases from V and 4 bases from J, the junction contained 8 bases not matched to a gene. The CDR3 covers 18 residues. This CDR3 is CASSLALAGGILYNEQFF. CDR3 bases: TGTGCCAGCAGCTTGGCACTAGCGGGGGGAATACTTTACAATGAGCAGTTCTTC.

The rearrangement joins TRBV5-4 to TRBJ2-3; perhaps TRBD1 as D (6 bases). The germline CDR1 and CDR2 sequences are SGHNT and YYREEE (reference sequence). The V and J ends lost 3 bases and 4 bases respectively, with 24 bases between them. The CDR3 spans 18 residues. CDR3 nucleotides: TGTGCCAGCAGCTCGGCCCGAGGAGGCAGGGGATCCCCAGATACGCAGTATTTT. This encodes CASSSARGGRGSPDTQYF.

CDR3 bases: TGTGCCAGCAGCTTCAGGCGGGGGGTAAACACCGGGGAGCTGTTTTTT. It encodes CASSFRRGVNTGELFF. V usage is TRBV7-9 and J usage is TRBJ2-2, with TRBD2 identical over 8 bases. V lost 3 bases to trimming and J lost 2 bases; unmatched junction nucleotides: 5. The CDR3 is made up of 16 amino acids. The germline gives CDR1 SEHNR, CDR2 FQNEAQ (reference sequence).

This clone was found once. The chain carries TRBV5-4 and TRBJ2-7; possibly TRBD2 for D (6 bases). Trimming stripped 2 bases from V and 1 base from J, with 16 bases between. The CDR3 is made up of 16 amino acids. CDR1 SGHNT and CDR2 YYREEE come from the germline V gene (reference sequence). Here the CDR3 DNA reads TGTGCCAGCAGCTTTAGGATCTTGGGAGGATCCTACGAGCAGTACTTC. This gives the protein CASSFRILGGSYEQYF.

A remark on this clone: Germline and junction disagree at one end, which may indicate a read error. The chain couples TRBV5-1 to TRBJ2-7; 8 nucleotides match TRBD2. The V gene's germline CDR1 is SGHRS and CDR2 YFSETQ. CDR3 length: 13 residues. CDR3 protein: CASSWTSSHEQYF. The CDR3 DNA is TGCGCCAGCAGCTGGACTAGCTCCCACGAGCAGTACTTC.

This clone was found once. V is TRBV5-1 and J is TRBJ2-5, with a tentative D call TRBD1 (6 bases). The CDR3 spans 14 residues. Trimming removed 2 bases from V and 3 bases from J, with 11 bases in between. Germline CDR1 reads SGHRS; CDR2 reads YFSETQ. The CDR3 is CASSFQGNEETQYF. The CDR3 DNA reads as TGCGCCAGCAGCTTCCAGGGGAACGAAGAGACCCAGTACTTC. The full variable domain, completed using reference TRBV5-1 and TRBJ2-5, is KAGVTQTPRYLIKTRGQQVTLSCSPISGHRSVSWYQQTPGQGLQFLFEYFSETQRNKGNFPGRFSGRQFSNSRSEMNVSTLELGDSALYLCASSFQGNEETQYFGPGTRLLVL.

The V and J genes are TRBV6-6 and TRBJ1-6, with D unclear. V lost 7 bases to trimming and J lost 3 bases, with 16 bases between them. This CDR3 contains 16 residues. Looked up from germline, CDR1 is MNHNY and CDR2 is SVGAGI (reference sequence). This CDR3 reads CASTYLGLNYNSPLHF. The CDR3 coding sequence is TGTGCCAGCACCTACCTAGGGCTCAACTATAATTCACCCCTCCACTTT.

The chain is built from TRBV9 and TRBJ1-2; TRBD1 is a possible D gene (6 bases). V lost 5 bases to trimming and J lost 8 bases, with 19 bases between them. Germline V CDR1 and CDR2: SGDLS, YYNGEE. This CDR3 comprises 14 residues. As DNA, the CDR3 is TGTGCCAGCAGTGGCGAACCAGGGGTTGGGGGCTACACCTTC. It encodes CASSGEPGVGGYTF.

This clone is a singleton in its sample. CDR3 loop: CASSHNSGGSYNEQFF. The CDR3, as DNA: TGCGCCAGCAGCCACAATAGCGGGGGGTCCTACAATGAGCAGTTCTTC. V and J are TRBV4-3 and TRBJ2-1; 10 bases line up with TRBD2. The CDR3 loop spans 16 amino acids. Germline CDR1 and CDR2: LGHNA and YSLEER. Germline trimming cut 3 bases from V and 1 base from J; bases unmatched to any gene: 3.

This clone was found once. The V call is TRBV7-8, the J call TRBJ2-2, with TRBD2 identical over 7 bases. V was clipped by 5 bases and J by 2 bases; unmatched bases: 14. In germline, CDR1 is SGHVS, CDR2 FQNEAQ. This CDR3 spans 18 amino acids. CDR3 region: CASSTRGEGPLNTGELFF. The DNA for the CDR3 is TGTGCCAGCAGCACCCGAGGGGAGGGTCCCCTAAACACCGGGGAGCTGTTTTTT.

The chain joins TRBV1 to TRBJ2-1; no DNA check was done on the table's D call, TRBD2. TRBV1 is flagged as a pseudogene. CDR3 length: 16 amino acids. Written as DNA, the CDR3 is TGCACCAGCAGCCAAGATCCTAGCGGGGGCAACAATGAGCAGTTCTTC. This gives the protein CTSSQDPSGGNNEQFF.

This CDR3 reads CASSYGDMNTEAFF. The CDR3 DNA follows: TGTGCCAGCAGTTACGGCGATATGAACACTGAAGCTTTCTTT. This chain connects TRBV6-5 to TRBJ1-1; D call uncertain. V shed 2 bases and J shed 0 bases, with 7 bases lying between them. CDR3 length equals 14 residues. The germline V gene has CDR1 MNHEY and CDR2 SVGAGI.

This chain connects TRBV7-3 to TRBJ2-7; D uncertain. V was trimmed by 3 bases and J by 2 bases, leaving 8 bases between them. CDR1 SGHTA and CDR2 FQGTGA come from the germline V gene. The CDR3 totals 13 residues. This CDR3 reads CASSLYGPYEQYF. The CDR3 coding sequence is TGTGCCAGCAGCTTGTACGGTCCCTACGAGCAGTACTTC.

This sequence joins TRBV7-2 and TRBJ1-2; no clear D gene. Per the germline V gene, CDR1 is SGHTA and CDR2 is FQGNSA. The CDR3 has 14 amino acids. V was clipped by 2 bases and J by 3 bases, with 10 bases between them. The CDR3 protein is CASSLLGFDYGYTF. The CDR3 DNA reads TGTGCCAGCAGCTTATTGGGGTTCGACTATGGCTACACCTTC.

This clone has just a few counts. V is TRBV28 and J is TRBJ1-1; D possibly corresponds to TRBD1 (6 bases). The V end lost 5 bases, the J end lost 0 bases, and 13 bases lay between the germline ends. The germline V gene has CDR1 MDHEN and CDR2 SYDVKM. CDR3 length equals 15 residues. The CDR3 DNA reads as TGTGCCAGCAGTCTTACTGGGACACTGAACACTGAAGCTTTCTTT. Translation: CASSLTGTLNTEAFF.

This clone was counted between two and nine times. V gene TRBV5-1 combines with J gene TRBJ2-7; possibly TRBD2 for D (6 bases). The germline V gene encodes CDR1 SGHRS and CDR2 YFSETQ. Deletions cut 0 bases from V and 0 bases from J, with 13 bases between. The CDR3 spans 16 residues. CDR3 coding DNA: TGCGCCAGCAGCTTGGTTGGTCGGGGGAGCTCCTACGAGCAGTACTTC. Protein product: CASSLVGRGSSYEQYF.

The rearrangement links TRBV11-2 to TRBJ2-1; 7 nucleotides agree with TRBD2. The CDR3 has 16 amino acids. CDR1 and CDR2 (germline): SGHAT, FQNNGV. V lost 2 bases to trimming and J lost 5 bases; unmatched junction nucleotides: 9. As DNA, the CDR3 is TGTGCCAGCAGCTTATCTCCGGGGGGAGGAAACAATGAGCAGTTCTTC. Protein sequence: CASSLSPGGGNNEQFF.

V is TRBV13 and J is TRBJ2-7, with 7 nucleotides matching TRBD2. V shed 4 bases and J 5 bases; nucleotides not matched to a gene: 20. Per the germline V gene, CDR1 is PRHDT and CDR2 is FYEKMQ (reference sequence). The CDR3 covers 18 residues. CDR3 in amino acids: CASSSKPGGLGVRNEQYF. The CDR3 nucleotides are TGTGCCAGCAGCTCCAAGCCGGGGGGTCTGGGTGTGCGGAACGAGCAGTACTTC. Supplemented by reference TRBV13 and TRBJ2-7, the full variable domain reads AAGVIQSPRHLIKEKRETATLKCYPIPRHDTVYWYQQGPGQDPQFLISFYEKMQSDKGSIPDRFSAQQFSDYHSELNMSSLELGDSALYFCASSSKPGGLGVRNEQYFGPGTRLTVT.

The V gene is TRBV7-2, the J gene TRBJ2-3; no firm D call. The V end was cut by 3 bases, the J end by 5 bases, with 6 bases between. Per the germline V gene, CDR1 is SGHTA and CDR2 is FQGNSA. The CDR3 sequence is 12 residues long. The CDR3 here is CASSLLRDTQYF. Here the CDR3 DNA reads TGTGCCAGCAGCTTGCTCAGAGATACGCAGTATTTT.